The rows below give T cell receptor beta chains drawn from one sample of a study of CD8+CD57+ T cells in acquired aplastic anemia. TCRdb analysed the reads with MiXCR anew, one entry per CDR3 protein. The data show 60,000 to 75,000 distinct CDR3 sequences, about 54% seen once. The sequenced sample consisted of sorted CD4+, CD8+, or CD8+CD57+ T cells (not recorded which) from PBMCs. These receptor sequences come from a human donor in good health, serving as a control. Both conserved end residues are part of each CDR3. D genes are given only for firm matches. The listing skips clone size in some rows; elsewhere it reads once, few, many or a size class.

-	TRBV7-2	TRBJ2-1	few	TGTGCCAGCACCTTCAACGCGGGCCACAATGAGCAGTTCTTC	CASTFNAGHNEQFF
TRBD1	TRBV7-3	TRBJ1-6	many	TGTGCCAGCAGCTCGGGACAGGCCGGCTCCTATAATTCACCCCTCCACTTT	CASSSGQAGSYNSPLHF
-	TRBV4-1	TRBJ2-1	many	TGCGCCAGCAGTCAAATCGGGTTATCCTACAATGAGCAGTTCTTC	CASSQIGLSYNEQFF
-	TRBV7-2	TRBJ2-5	-	TGTGCCAGCAGCTTTCAGGGCCAAGAGACCCAGTACTTC	CASSFQGQETQYF
TRBD2	TRBV29-1	TRBJ2-3	-	TGCAGCGTCGAAGCGGGACTAGCGGGTACAGATACGCAGTATTTT	CSVEAGLAGTDTQYF
-	TRBV19	TRBJ2-1	-	TGTGCCAGTATCTCGGAATACAGCCCGAATAAAGGGACTTACAATGAGCAGTTCTTC	CASISEYSPNKGTYNEQFF
-	TRBV14	TRBJ1-1	many	TGTGCCAGCAGCCTCAGTTTGAACACTGAAGCTTTCTTT	CASSLSLNTEAFF
-	TRBV2	TRBJ1-5	once	TGTGCCAGCAGTGAGCAGGGAGTGCGGAATCAGCCCCAGCATTTT	CASSEQGVRNQPQHF
TRBD2	TRBV10-3	TRBJ2-7	medium-sized	TGTGCCACGTCCGGGACTAGCGACGAGCAGTACTTC	CATSGTSDEQYF
-	TRBV5-1	TRBJ1-2	many	TGCGCCAGCAGCTTGAGGTCTGTTAACTATGGCTACACCTTC	CASSLRSVNYGYTF
-	TRBV11-2	TRBJ2-1	-	TGTGCCAGCAGCTTAGGTCTCGGCGGGACAGCCCTGGATGAGCAGTTCTTC	CASSLGLGGTALDEQFF
TRBD1	TRBV2	TRBJ1-2	-	TGTGCCAGCAGCGATCCCGGGACAGGCTTCTATGGCTACACCTTC	CASSDPGTGFYGYTF
-	TRBV20-1	TRBJ2-7	-	TGCAGTGCTAGGTACTTGGAGGGAGCGATGAACGAGCAGTACTTC	CSARYLEGAMNEQYF
-	TRBV9	TRBJ2-1	-	TGTGCCAGCAGCGTAGAGGTGGGCGGGGCTTACAATGAGCAGTTCTTC	CASSVEVGGAYNEQFF
-	TRBV11-2	TRBJ1-5	-	TGTGCCAGCAGCTTAGATGTCCAGCCCGGATGGGATCAGCCCCAGCATTTT	CASSLDVQPGWDQPQHF
TRBD2	TRBV7-3	TRBJ2-1	few	TGTGCCAGTATCTTAAGTAGCGGGATTATGAGTGAGCAGTTCTTC	CASILSSGIMSEQFF
-	TRBV2	TRBJ2-2	-	TGTGCCAGCACCAGACAGGTCTCCGGGGAGCTGTTTTTT	CASTRQVSGELFF
TRBD1	TRBV5-1	TRBJ1-3	-	TGCGCCAGCAGCTTGGCCCCCGGACAGGACACCATATATTTT	CASSLAPGQDTIYF
TRBD2	TRBV20-1	TRBJ2-7	-	TGCAGTGCTAGAGATCGACTAGCGGGAGGGCAGGGGTACGAGCAGTACTTC	CSARDRLAGGQGYEQYF
-	TRBV20-1	TRBJ2-1	-	TGCAGTGCTAGCCGGACACCGAATTACAATGAGCAGTTCTTC	CSASRTPNYNEQFF
TRBD1	TRBV29-1	TRBJ2-1	few	TGCAGCGTAGGCCGGGACAGATACAATGAGCAGTTCTTC	CSVGRDRYNEQFF
-	TRBV6-5	TRBJ2-1	many	TGTGCCAGCAGATATAGTGGAAGAGATGGGAATGAGCAGTTCTTC	CASRYSGRDGNEQFF
TRBD2	TRBV20-1	TRBJ2-3	few	TGCAGGATAGCGGGCGGGTCCACAGATACGCAGTATTTT	CRIAGGSTDTQYF
-	TRBV7-3	TRBJ2-3	many	TGTGCCAGCAGTAGGGGGGGACACTGGAGCACAGATACGCAGTATTTT	CASSRGGHWSTDTQYF
TRBD1	TRBV7-9	TRBJ1-1	few	TGTGCCAGCAGTCCCCAGGGGGACACTGAAGCTTTCTTT	CASSPQGDTEAFF
-	TRBV24-1	TRBJ2-2	-	TGTGCCACCAGTGAGGCCGGGGAGCTGTTTTTT	CATSEAGELFF
-	TRBV10-3	TRBJ1-3	-	TGTGCCATCAGTGATACCTCTTTCGGAAACACCATATATTTT	CAISDTSFGNTIYF
-	TRBV24-1	TRBJ1-4	-	TGTGCCACCAGTGATTTGACGACAGGTAAACTGTTTTTT	CATSDLTTGKLFF